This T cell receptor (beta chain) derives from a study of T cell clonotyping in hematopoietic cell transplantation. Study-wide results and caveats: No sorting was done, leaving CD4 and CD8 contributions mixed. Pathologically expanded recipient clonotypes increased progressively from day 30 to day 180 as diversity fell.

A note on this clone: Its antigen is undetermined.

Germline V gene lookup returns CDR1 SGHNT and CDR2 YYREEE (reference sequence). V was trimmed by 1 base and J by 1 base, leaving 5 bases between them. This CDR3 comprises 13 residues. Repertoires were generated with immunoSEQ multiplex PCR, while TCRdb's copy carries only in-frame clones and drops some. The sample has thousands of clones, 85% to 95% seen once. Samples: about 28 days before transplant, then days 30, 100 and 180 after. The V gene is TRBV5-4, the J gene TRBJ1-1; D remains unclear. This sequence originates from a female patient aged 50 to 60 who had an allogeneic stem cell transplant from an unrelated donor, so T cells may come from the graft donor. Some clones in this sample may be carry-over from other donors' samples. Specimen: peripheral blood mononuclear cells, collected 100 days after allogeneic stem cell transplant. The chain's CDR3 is CASSLYQNTEAFF. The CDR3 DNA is TGTGCCAGCAGCTTGTATCAGAACACTGAAGCTTTCTTT.